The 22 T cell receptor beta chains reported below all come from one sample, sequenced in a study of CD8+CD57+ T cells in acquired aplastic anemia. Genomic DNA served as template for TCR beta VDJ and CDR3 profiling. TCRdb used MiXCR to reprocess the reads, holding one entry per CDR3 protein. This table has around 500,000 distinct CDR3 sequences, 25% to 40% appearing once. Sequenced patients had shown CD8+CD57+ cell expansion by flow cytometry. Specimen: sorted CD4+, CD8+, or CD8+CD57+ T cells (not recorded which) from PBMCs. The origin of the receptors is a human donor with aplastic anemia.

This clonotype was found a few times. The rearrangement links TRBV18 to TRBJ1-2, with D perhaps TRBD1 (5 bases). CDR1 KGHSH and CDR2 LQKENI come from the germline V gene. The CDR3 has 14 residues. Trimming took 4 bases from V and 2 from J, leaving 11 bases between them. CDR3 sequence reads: CASSQRTPNYGYTF. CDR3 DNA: TGTGCCAGCTCACAAAGGACACCAAACTATGGCTACACCTTC. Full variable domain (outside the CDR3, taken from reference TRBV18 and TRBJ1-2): NAGVMQNPRHLVRRRGQEARLRCSPMKGHSHVYWYRQLPEEGLKFMVYLQKENIIDESGMPKERFSAEFPKEGPSILRIQQVVRGDSAAYFCASSQRTPNYGYTFGSGTRLTVV.

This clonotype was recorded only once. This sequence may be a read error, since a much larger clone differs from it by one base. The CDR3 here is CARSETKPTTDTQYF. The DNA of the CDR3 is TGCGCCCGCAGTGAGACAAAACCAACCACAGATACGCAGTATTTT. The chain joins TRBV10-1 to TRBJ2-3; D is undetermined. Germline assignment: CDR1 WNHNN and CDR2 SYGVQD (reference sequence). This CDR3 comprises 15 residues.

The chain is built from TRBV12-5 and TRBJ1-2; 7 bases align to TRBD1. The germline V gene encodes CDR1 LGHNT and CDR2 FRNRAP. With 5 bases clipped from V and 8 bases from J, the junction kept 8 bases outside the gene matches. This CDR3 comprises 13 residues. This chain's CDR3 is CASGPRQGGGYTF. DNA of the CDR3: TGTGCTAGTGGTCCCCGACAGGGAGGGGGCTACACCTTC.

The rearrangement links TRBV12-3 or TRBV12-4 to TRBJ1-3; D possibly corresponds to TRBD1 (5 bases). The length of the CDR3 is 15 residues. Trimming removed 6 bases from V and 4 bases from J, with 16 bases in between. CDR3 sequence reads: CASSYTRGGGNTIYF. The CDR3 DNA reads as TGTGCCAGCAGCTACACAAGGGGAGGCGGAAACACCATATATTTT.

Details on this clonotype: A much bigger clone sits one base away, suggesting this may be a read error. CDR3 in amino acids: CASSMAGGADTQYF. DNA for the CDR3: TGTGCCAGTAGTATGGCGGGGGGGGCAGATACGCAGTATTTT. J is TRBJ2-3 and V is TRBV19, with 9 bases fitting TRBD2. Germline values: CDR1 LNHDA, CDR2 SQIVND (reference sequence). V lost 3 bases to trimming and J lost 4 bases; unmatched junction nucleotides: 2. The CDR3 is 14 residues long.

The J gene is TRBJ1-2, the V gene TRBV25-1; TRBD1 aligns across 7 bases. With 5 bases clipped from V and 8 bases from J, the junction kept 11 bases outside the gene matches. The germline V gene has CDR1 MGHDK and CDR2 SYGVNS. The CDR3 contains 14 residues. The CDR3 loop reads CASSTTGPLRGYTF. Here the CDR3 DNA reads TGTGCCAGCAGTACGACAGGGCCTCTTCGCGGCTACACCTTC.

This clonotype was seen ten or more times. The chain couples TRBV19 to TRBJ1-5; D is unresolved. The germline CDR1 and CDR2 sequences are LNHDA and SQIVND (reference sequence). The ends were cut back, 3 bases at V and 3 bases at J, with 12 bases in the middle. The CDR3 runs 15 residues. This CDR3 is CASSMTDGYNQPQHF. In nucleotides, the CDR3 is TGTGCCAGTAGTATGACTGACGGATACAATCAGCCCCAGCATTTT.

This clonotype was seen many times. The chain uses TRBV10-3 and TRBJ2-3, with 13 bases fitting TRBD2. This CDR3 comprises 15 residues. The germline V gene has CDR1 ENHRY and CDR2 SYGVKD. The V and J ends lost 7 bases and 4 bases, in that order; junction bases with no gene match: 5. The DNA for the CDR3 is TGTGCCATCAACCCGGGACTAGCGGGACCAGATACGCAGTATTTT. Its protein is CAINPGLAGPDTQYF.

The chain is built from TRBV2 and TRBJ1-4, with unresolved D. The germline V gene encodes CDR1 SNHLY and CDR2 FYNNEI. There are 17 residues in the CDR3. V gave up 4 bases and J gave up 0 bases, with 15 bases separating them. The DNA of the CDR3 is TGTGCCAGCAGTGTGGACCTGGTAATAGCAACTAATGAAAAACTGTTTTTT. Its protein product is CASSVDLVIATNEKLFF.

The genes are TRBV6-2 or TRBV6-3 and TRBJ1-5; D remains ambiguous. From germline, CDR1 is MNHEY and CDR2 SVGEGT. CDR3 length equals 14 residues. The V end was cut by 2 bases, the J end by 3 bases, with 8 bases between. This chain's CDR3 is CASSYPRTNQPQHF. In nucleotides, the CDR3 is TGTGCCAGCAGTTACCCCAGGACCAATCAGCCCCAGCATTTT.

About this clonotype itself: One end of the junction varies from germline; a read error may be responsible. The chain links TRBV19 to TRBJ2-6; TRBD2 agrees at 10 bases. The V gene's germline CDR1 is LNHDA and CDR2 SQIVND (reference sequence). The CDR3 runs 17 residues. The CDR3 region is CASSLERGGSGANVLTF. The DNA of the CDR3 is TGTGCCAGTAGTTTAGAGCGGGGGGGTTCTGGGGCCAACGTCCTGACTTTC.

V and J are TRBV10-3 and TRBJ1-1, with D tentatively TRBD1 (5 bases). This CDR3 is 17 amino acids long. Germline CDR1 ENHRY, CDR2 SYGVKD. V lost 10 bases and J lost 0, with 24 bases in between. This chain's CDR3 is CASRPGQGSRVNTEAFF. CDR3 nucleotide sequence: TGTGCCAGCAGGCCCGGGCAGGGCTCGAGGGTGAACACTGAAGCTTTCTTT.

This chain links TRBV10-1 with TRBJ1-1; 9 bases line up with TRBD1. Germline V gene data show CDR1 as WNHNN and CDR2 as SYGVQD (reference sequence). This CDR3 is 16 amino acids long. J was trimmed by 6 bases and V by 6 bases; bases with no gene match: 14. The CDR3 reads CASSLDWGQGHAEAFF. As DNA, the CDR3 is TGCGCCAGCAGCTTGGATTGGGGACAGGGACACGCTGAAGCTTTCTTT.

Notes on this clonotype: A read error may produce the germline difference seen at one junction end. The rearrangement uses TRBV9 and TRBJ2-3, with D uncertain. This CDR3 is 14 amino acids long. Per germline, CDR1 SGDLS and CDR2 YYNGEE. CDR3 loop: CASSVGQATYTQYF. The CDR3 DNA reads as TGTGCCAGCAGCGTAGGGCAGGCCACATATACGCAGTATTTT.

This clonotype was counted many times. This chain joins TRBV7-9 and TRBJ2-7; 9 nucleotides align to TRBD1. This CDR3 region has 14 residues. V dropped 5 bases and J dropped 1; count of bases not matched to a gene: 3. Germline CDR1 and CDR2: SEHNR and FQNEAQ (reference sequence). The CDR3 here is CASSTDRGSYEQYF. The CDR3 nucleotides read TGTGCCAGCAGCACCGACAGGGGGTCCTACGAGCAGTACTTC.

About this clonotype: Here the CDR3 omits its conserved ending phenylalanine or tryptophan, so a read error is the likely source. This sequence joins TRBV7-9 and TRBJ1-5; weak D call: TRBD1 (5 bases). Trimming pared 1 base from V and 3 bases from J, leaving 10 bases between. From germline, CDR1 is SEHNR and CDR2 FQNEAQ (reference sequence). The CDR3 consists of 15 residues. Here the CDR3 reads CASSLGTGFNQPQHL. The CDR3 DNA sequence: TGTGCCAGCAGCTTAGGTACAGGATTCAATCAGCCCCAGCATCTT.

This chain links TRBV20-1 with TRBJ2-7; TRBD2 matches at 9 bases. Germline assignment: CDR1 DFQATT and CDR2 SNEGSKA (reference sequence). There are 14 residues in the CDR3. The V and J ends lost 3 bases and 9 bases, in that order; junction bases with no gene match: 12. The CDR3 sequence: CSASILAGNVGQYF. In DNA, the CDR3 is TGCAGTGCTAGTATTCTAGCGGGGAACGTCGGGCAGTACTTC.

This CDR3 reads CASRKGRERPTQYF. In nucleotides, the CDR3 is TGTGCCAGCAGAAAGGGCAGGGAGCGACCTACGCAGTATTTT. The rearrangement links TRBV12-3 or TRBV12-4 to TRBJ2-3; tentatively, D is TRBD1 or TRBD2 (5 bases each). V shed 6 bases and J shed 8 bases, with 18 bases lying between them. There are 14 residues in the CDR3.

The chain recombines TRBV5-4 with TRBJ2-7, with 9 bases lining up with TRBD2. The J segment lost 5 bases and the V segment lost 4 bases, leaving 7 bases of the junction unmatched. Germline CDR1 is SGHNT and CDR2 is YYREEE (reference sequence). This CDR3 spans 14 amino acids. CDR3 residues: CASSGGLALDEQYF. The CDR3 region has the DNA TGTGCCAGCAGCGGTGGACTAGCGTTGGACGAGCAGTACTTC.

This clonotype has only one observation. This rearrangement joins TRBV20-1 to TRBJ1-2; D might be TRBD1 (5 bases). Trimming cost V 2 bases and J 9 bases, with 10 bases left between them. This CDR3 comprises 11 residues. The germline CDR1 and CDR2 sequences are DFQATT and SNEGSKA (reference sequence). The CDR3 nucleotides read TGCAGTGCTAGACAGGGCCTTCGCTACACCTTC. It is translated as CSARQGLRYTF.

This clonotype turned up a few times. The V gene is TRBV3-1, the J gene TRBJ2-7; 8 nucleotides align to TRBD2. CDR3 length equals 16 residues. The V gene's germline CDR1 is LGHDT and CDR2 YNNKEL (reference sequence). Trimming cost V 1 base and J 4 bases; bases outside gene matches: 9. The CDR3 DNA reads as TGTGCCAGCAGCCAAGGGTCTAGCGGGCAGGGTTACGAGCAGTACTTC. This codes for CASSQGSSGQGYEQYF.

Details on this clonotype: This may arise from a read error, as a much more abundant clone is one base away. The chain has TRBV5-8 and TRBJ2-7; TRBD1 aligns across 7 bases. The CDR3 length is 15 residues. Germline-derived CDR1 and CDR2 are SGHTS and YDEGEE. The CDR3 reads CAGSLGDRLAYEQYF. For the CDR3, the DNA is TGTGCCGGCAGCTTAGGGGACAGACTTGCCTACGAGCAGTACTTC. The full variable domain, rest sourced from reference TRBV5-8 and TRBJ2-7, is EAGVTQSPTHLIKTRGQQATLRCSPISGHTSVYWYQQALGLGLQFLLWYDEGEERNRGNFPPRFSGRQFPNYSSELNVNALELEDSALYLCAGSLGDRLAYEQYFGPGTRLTVT.